These T cell receptor beta chains were read from a single sample in a study of CD8+CD57+ T cells in acquired aplastic anemia. One entry per CDR3 protein results from TCRdb running MiXCR on the reads. This sample has about 200,000 distinct CDR3 sequences, with 50% to 70% found just once. Sequences were obtained from sorted CD4+, CD8+, or CD8+CD57+ T cells (not recorded which) from PBMCs. Receptors originate from a human donor with aplastic anemia. The CDR3 runs from the conserved cysteine through the conserved F or W. D genes are given only for firm matches. Size is omitted from some rows. Given values are once, few, many or a class for expanded clones.

V gene	J gene	D gene	clone size	CDR3 protein	CDR3 DNA
TRBV20-1	TRBJ2-5	NA	NA	CSAGLEETQYF	TGCAGTGCGGGACTGGAAGAGACCCAGTACTTC
TRBV14	TRBJ1-1	NA	once	CASSPALNTEAFF	TGTGCCAGCAGCCCGGCCCTCAACACTGAAGCTTTCTTT
TRBV19	TRBJ2-7	NA	few	CASSPGLNYEQYF	TGTGCCAGTAGTCCGGGACTCAACTACGAGCAGTACTTC
TRBV29-1	TRBJ2-1	TRBD2	NA	CSVERTSGSYEQFF	TGCAGCGTTGAAAGGACTAGCGGGAGCTATGAGCAGTTCTTC
TRBV25-1	TRBJ1-1	NA	NA	CASSETGVMNTEAFF	TGTGCCAGCAGTGAGACAGGAGTCATGAACACTGAAGCTTTCTTT
TRBV7-8	TRBJ1-4	NA	NA	CASSLGRLGRGFWDEKLFF	TGTGCCAGCAGCTTAGGACGCTTGGGACGAGGTTTTTGGGATGAAAAACTGTTTTTT
TRBV6-4	TRBJ2-6	NA	NA	CASSGTGSSGANVLTF	TGTGCCAGCAGCGGAACAGGGAGCTCTGGGGCCAACGTCCTGACTTTC
TRBV7-9	TRBJ2-7	NA	NA	CASSPSGLYEQYF	TGTGCCAGCAGCCCCAGCGGTCTATACGAGCAGTACTTC
TRBV7-8	TRBJ1-6	TRBD1	NA	CASSLSGQGNSPLHF	TGTGCCAGCAGCTTATCGGGACAGGGTAATTCACCCCTCCACTTT
TRBV24-1	TRBJ2-1	NA	NA	CATAGWVGEQFF	TGTGCCACCGCAGGGTGGGTGGGTGAGCAGTTCTTC
TRBV24-1	TRBJ1-5	NA	NA	CATRRSNQPQHF	TGTGCCACCCGCCGAAGCAATCAGCCCCAGCATTTT
TRBV12-3/TRBV12-4	TRBJ1-2	NA	NA	CASSLGHGYTF	TGTGCCAGCAGCTTGGGCCATGGCTACACCTTC
TRBV29-1	TRBJ2-7	TRBD1	NA	CSVDGNAGTGGAYEQYF	TGCAGCGTTGACGGAAACGCCGGGACAGGGGGCGCCTACGAGCAGTACTTC
TRBV18	TRBJ1-5	NA	NA	CASSPYSAPNQPQHF	TGTGCCAGCTCACCATATTCGGCACCCAATCAGCCCCAGCATTTT
TRBV20-1	TRBJ2-1	NA	NA	CSARDGHKAEQFF	TGCAGTGCTAGGGACGGACATAAGGCAGAGCAGTTCTTC
TRBV15	TRBJ1-1	TRBD1	few	CATSSSRSGQGFMNTEAFF	TGTGCCACCAGCAGCTCCAGGTCGGGACAGGGGTTTATGAACACTGAAGCTTTCTTT
TRBV24-1	TRBJ2-1	TRBD2	NA	CATSDLTPNGGNNEQFF	TGTGCCACCAGTGATTTGACTCCAAACGGGGGGAATAATGAGCAGTTCTTC
TRBV20-1	TRBJ2-7	NA	few	CSAPEADPYEQYF	TGCAGTGCTCCCGAAGCGGACCCCTACGAGCAGTACTTC
TRBV20-1	TRBJ2-7	NA	few	CSAIILGSYEQYF	TGCAGTGCTATAATCCTTGGCTCCTACGAGCAGTACTTC
TRBV9	TRBJ2-7	NA	NA	CASSVDPSYEQYF	TGTGCCAGCAGCGTAGACCCCAGCTACGAGCAGTACTTC
TRBV11-3	TRBJ2-3	NA	NA	CASSLGQDFTDTQYF	TGTGCCAGCAGCTTAGGTCAGGACTTCACAGATACGCAGTATTTT
TRBV4-1	TRBJ2-1	TRBD1	NA	CASSPEIRGLVEQFF	TGCGCCAGCAGCCCGGAGATCAGGGGGCTTGTTGAGCAGTTCTTC
TRBV14	TRBJ1-6	NA	NA	CASSQDRVFGTLHF	TGTGCCAGCAGCCAAGACAGGGTGTTCGGAACCCTCCACTTT
TRBV6-2/TRBV6-3	TRBJ2-3	TRBD2	few	CASSYLRGATDTQYF	TGTGCCAGCAGTTACTTGCGGGGGGCCACAGATACGCAGTATTTT
TRBV7-2	TRBJ1-6	NA	NA	CASSWRQSSYNSPLHF	TGTGCCAGCAGCTGGCGACAGAGCTCCTATAATTCACCCCTCCACTTT
TRBV12-3/TRBV12-4	TRBJ2-2	NA	NA	CASIINTGELFF	TGTGCCAGCATCATAAACACCGGGGAGCTGTTTTTT
TRBV5-4	TRBJ2-7	NA	once	CASSPTGQYF	TGTGCCAGCAGCCCGACCGGGCAGTACTTC
TRBV5-4	TRBJ1-2	NA	once	CASSLGEMGNYGYTF	TGTGCCAGCAGCTTGGGGGAGATGGGAAACTATGGCTACACCTTC
TRBV9	TRBJ1-2	TRBD1	NA	CASSVYRGYGYTF	TGTGCCAGCAGCGTATACAGGGGCTATGGCTACACCTTC
TRBV5-1	TRBJ1-6	NA	NA	CASSLSGADSPLHF	TGCGCCAGCAGCTTGTCAGGGGCCGATTCACCCCTCCACTTT
TRBV7-9	TRBJ2-7	TRBD2	few	CASSLASGRVNEQYF	TGTGCCAGCAGCTTAGCATCCGGGAGGGTTAACGAGCAGTACTTC
TRBV25-1	TRBJ2-7	NA	NA	CASSKGSYEQYF	TGTGCCAGCAGTAAGGGATCCTACGAGCAGTACTTC
TRBV2	TRBJ1-2	NA	many	CASNEGAGIYGYTF	TGTGCCAGCAACGAAGGGGCAGGGATCTATGGCTACACCTTC
TRBV7-9	TRBJ2-3	TRBD2	NA	CASSLIAGGGADTQYF	TGTGCCAGCAGCTTGATAGCGGGAGGGGGCGCAGATACGCAGTATTTT
TRBV2	TRBJ1-2	TRBD1	NA	CATGTVYGYTF	TGTGCCACCGGGACAGTCTATGGCTACACCTTC
TRBV2	TRBJ1-5	TRBD1	NA	CASKTDRASHQPQHF	TGTGCCAGCAAGACGGACAGGGCCTCCCATCAGCCCCAGCATTTT
TRBV29-1	TRBJ1-1	NA	NA	CSVAGTSEAFF	TGCAGCGTTGCAGGGACGTCCGAAGCTTTCTTT
TRBV29-1	TRBJ2-1	NA	few	CSATDYNEQFF	TGCAGCGCCACCGACTACAATGAGCAGTTCTTC
TRBV20-1	TRBJ2-7	TRBD1	NA	CSAKRDRDEQYF	TGCAGTGCAAAACGGGACAGAGACGAGCAGTACTTC
TRBV25-1	TRBJ1-1	NA	NA	CASAEKTGEGEAFF	TGTGCCAGCGCGGAAAAAACAGGAGAAGGAGAAGCTTTCTTT
TRBV10-3	TRBJ1-2	TRBD1	few	CAITIGQGANYGYTF	TGTGCCATCACCATAGGACAGGGGGCAAACTATGGCTACACCTTC